This entry features one TCR beta chain sequence. This record belongs to a study of blood T cell repertoires in COVID-19. Profiled with immunoSEQ multiplex PCR; TCRdb holds only in-frame clones, not every one. Altogether more than 200,000 clones are present, about 87% being singletons, with the ten largest covering about 2.5%. The CDR3 totals 15 residues. Germline CDR1 is GTSNPN and CDR2 is SVGIG (reference sequence). Trimming took 1 base from V and 3 from J; bases not matched to a gene: 4. The receptor was derived from a man aged 30-40 years with COVID-19, enrolled during active disease. The chain carries TRBV30 and TRBJ2-1; 9 positions agree with TRBD2. The sequencing sample was made of peripheral blood. The CDR3 reads CAWSGYSGSYNEQFF. DNA of the CDR3: TGTGCCTGGAGTGGGTATAGCGGGAGCTACAATGAGCAGTTCTTC.